This TCR beta chain was sequenced during a study of graft-versus-host responses after intestinal transplantation. Produced via immunoSEQ multiplex PCR; TCRdb's table is partial and in-frame only. The sample records about 20,000 clones, more than 75% being singletons. The source was bone marrow, collected approximately 19 weeks after transplant. The TCR sequence derives from a human patient who received an intestinal transplant, so some T cells may come from the graft donor.

CDR3 protein: CASSQSSGGQGTYEQYF. For the CDR3, the DNA is TGTGCCAGCAGCCAATCTTCTGGGGGACAGGGTACCTACGAGCAGTACTTC. This sequence joins TRBV4-2 and TRBJ2-7; the match to TRBD1 covers 9 bases. Germline V lookup: CDR1 LGHNA, CDR2 YNFKEQ. The V and J ends lost 2 bases and 2 bases, in that order; junction bases with no gene match: 10. This CDR3 region has 17 residues.